These 10 T cell receptor beta chains share one sample of origin, sequenced in a study of Graves' ophthalmopathy and Graves' hyperthyroidism. Amplified material comprised TCR beta CDR3 regions derived from RNA transcripts. An initial RT-PCR round employing HTBI primers preceded a second-round multiplex PCR. TCRdb called the multiplex PCR reads again in MiXCR, with one record for every CDR3 protein. This table holds about 700,000 distinct CDR3 sequences, roughly 41% found once. The sample taken for sequencing was peripheral blood. The origin of the receptors is an adult man with Graves' ophthalmopathy.

This clonotype was counted between two and nine times. The genes are TRBV5-1 and TRBJ2-5; D call uncertain. Germline V CDR1 and CDR2: SGHRS, YFSETQ. The CDR3 has 14 residues. The V and J ends lost 4 bases and 5 bases respectively, with 15 bases between them. CDR3 loop: CASSLGVDFETQYF. The CDR3, as DNA: TGCGCCAGCAGCCTTGGGGTAGATTTTGAGACCCAGTACTTC.

This clonotype turned up a few times. The rearrangement links TRBV9 to TRBJ2-6, with 9 bases that match TRBD1. This CDR3 region has 18 residues. J gave up 3 bases and V 5 bases, and 12 bases lay outside the gene matches. Germline CDR1 reads SGDLS; CDR2 reads YYNGEE. In DNA, the CDR3 is TGTGCCAGCAGTGCCACAGGGGGCGCTCAGTATGGGGCCAACGTCCTGACTTTC. This translates into CASSATGGAQYGANVLTF. Variable domain in full (rest from reference TRBV9 and TRBJ2-6): DSGVTQTPKHLITATGQRVTLRCSPRSGDLSVYWYQQSLDQGLQFLIQYYNGEERAKGNILERFSAQQFPDLHSELNLSSLELGDSALYFCASSATGGAQYGANVLTFGAGSRLTVL.

On this clonotype itself: A much larger clone differs from this one at a single base, so this may be a read error. This chain links TRBV11-2 with TRBJ2-5; 7 bases are shared with TRBD1. The CDR3 is 14 residues long. Germline CDR1 is SGHAT and CDR2 is FQNNGV. This CDR3 reads CASSYLGGWETPYF. The CDR3 DNA reads TGTGCCAGCAGCTACCTAGGGGGCTGGGAGACCCCGTACTTC.

This clonotype was seen once. The chain uses TRBV6-5 and TRBJ1-1; 10 bases are a match to TRBD1. The CDR3 is 15 residues long. V lost 7 bases, J lost 5 bases, and 10 bases stayed unmatched. Per germline, CDR1 MNHEY and CDR2 SVGAGI. In DNA, the CDR3 is TGTGCCAGCATTCGGACAGGGGGACTTGGGACTGAAGCTTTCTTT. Amino acids: CASIRTGGLGTEAFF.

The rearrangement links TRBV25-1 to TRBJ1-5; 9 bases fit TRBD1. Germline values: CDR1 MGHDK, CDR2 SYGVNS. Trimming at V came to 6 bases and at J to 4 bases, leaving 10 bases not matched to a gene. CDR3 length equals 16 residues. CDR3 residues: CASREGQGSGNQPQHF. Here the CDR3 DNA reads TGTGCCAGCAGGGAGGGACAGGGTTCGGGGAATCAGCCCCAGCATTTT.

There are a few counts of this clonotype. The V and J genes are TRBV4-3 and TRBJ1-1; D gene uncertain. V lost 0 bases, J lost 6 bases, and 14 bases lay in between. CDR3 length: 15 residues. Germline CDR1 and CDR2: LGHNA and YSLEER. As DNA, the CDR3 is TGCGCCAGCAGCCAAGAAAGCGGGGAGGCGGCTGAAGCTTTCTTT. It encodes CASSQESGEAAEAFF.

This clonotype occurred many times. The V and J genes are TRBV29-1 and TRBJ1-1; D gene uncertain. The ends were cut back, 7 bases at V and 0 bases at J, with 12 bases in the middle. This CDR3 is built from 13 residues. Germline CDR1 SQVTM, CDR2 ANQGSEA. The CDR3 nucleotides read TGCAGCGCCGCCGGGAGAATGAACACTGAAGCTTTCTTT. It is translated as CSAAGRMNTEAFF.

This clonotype was seen ten or more times. V is TRBV10-2 and J is TRBJ1-1; 7 nucleotides agree with TRBD1. The CDR3 has 14 residues. V was pared by 3 bases and J by 5 bases, with 6 bases of the junction left unmatched. The germline V gene encodes CDR1 WSHSY and CDR2 SAAADI. The CDR3 nucleotides read TGCGCCAGCAGTGACCCCAGGGGGAGGACTGAAGCTTTCTTT. As protein: CASSDPRGRTEAFF.

The chain links TRBV6-4 to TRBJ2-2; 9 nucleotides match TRBD1. Germline trimming cut 0 bases from V and 4 bases from J; bases unmatched to any gene: 3. This CDR3 comprises 16 residues. The germline V gene encodes CDR1 MRHNA and CDR2 SNTAGT. CDR3 in DNA: TGTGCCAGCAGTGACTCGAAGGACAGGGGCACCGGGGAGCTGTTTTTT. Translation gives CASSDSKDRGTGELFF.

This clonotype showed up many times. The chain is built from TRBV5-1 and TRBJ1-2; no definite D call. The germline gives CDR1 SGHRS, CDR2 YFSETQ. This CDR3 is 15 amino acids long. The V end lost 0 bases, the J end lost 5 bases, and 14 bases lay between the germline ends. CDR3 amino acids: CASSLGSAGTYGYTF. CDR3 coding DNA: TGCGCCAGCAGCTTGGGTTCCGCGGGAACTTATGGCTACACCTTC.